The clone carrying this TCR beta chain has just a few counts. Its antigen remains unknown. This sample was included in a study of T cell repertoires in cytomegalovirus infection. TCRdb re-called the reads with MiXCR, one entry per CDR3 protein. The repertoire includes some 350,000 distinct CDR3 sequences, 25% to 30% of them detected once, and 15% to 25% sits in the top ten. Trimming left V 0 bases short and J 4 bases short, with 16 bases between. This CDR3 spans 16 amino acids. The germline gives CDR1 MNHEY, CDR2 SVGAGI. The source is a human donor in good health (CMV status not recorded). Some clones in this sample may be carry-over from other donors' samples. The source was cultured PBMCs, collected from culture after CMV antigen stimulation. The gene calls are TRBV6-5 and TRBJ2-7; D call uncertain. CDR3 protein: CASSYSINGNYYEQYF. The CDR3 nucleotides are TGTGCCAGCAGTTACTCGATAAACGGAAACTATTACGAGCAGTACTTC.